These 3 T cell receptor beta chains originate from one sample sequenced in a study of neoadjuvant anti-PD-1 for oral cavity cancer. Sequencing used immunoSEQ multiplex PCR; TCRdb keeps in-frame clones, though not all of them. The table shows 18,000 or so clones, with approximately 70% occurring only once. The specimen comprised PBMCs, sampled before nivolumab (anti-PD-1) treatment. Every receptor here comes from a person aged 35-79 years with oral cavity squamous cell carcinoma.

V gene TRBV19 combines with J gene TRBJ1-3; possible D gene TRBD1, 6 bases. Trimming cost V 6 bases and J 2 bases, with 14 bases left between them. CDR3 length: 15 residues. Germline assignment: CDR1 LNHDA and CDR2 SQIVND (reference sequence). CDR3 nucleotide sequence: TGTGCCAGTAGCACCGGAACAGGGACTGGAAACACCATATATTTT. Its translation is CASSTGTGTGNTIYF.

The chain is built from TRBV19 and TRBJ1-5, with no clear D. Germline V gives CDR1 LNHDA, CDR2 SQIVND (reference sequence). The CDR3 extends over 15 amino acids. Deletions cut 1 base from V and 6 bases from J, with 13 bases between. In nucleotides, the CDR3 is TGTGCCAGTAGTATAGTCGGGGTCGTTGGTCAGCCCCAGCATTTT. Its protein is CASSIVGVVGQPQHF. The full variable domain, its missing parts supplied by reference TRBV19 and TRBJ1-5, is DGGITQSPKYLFRKEGQNVTLSCEQNLNHDAMYWYRQDPGQGLRLIYYSQIVNDFQKGDIAEGYSVSREKKESFPLTVTSAQKNPTAFYLCASSIVGVVGQPQHFGDGTRLSIL.

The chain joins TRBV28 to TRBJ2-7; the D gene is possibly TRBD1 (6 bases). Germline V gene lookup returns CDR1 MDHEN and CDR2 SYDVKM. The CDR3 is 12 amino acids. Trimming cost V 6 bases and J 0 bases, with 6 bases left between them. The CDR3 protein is CASRGGSYEQYF. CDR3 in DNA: TGTGCCAGCAGAGGGGGCTCCTACGAGCAGTACTTC.